This T cell receptor beta chain came from a study of shared clonotypes between healthy human individuals. V shed 3 bases and J shed 0 bases, with 6 bases lying between them. Germline assignment: CDR1 MNHEY and CDR2 SMNVEV (reference sequence). This CDR3 region has 14 residues. TCRdb keeps only in-frame clones here, not all; method: immunoSEQ multiplex PCR. The sample contains more than 1,200,000 clones, approximately 98.5% of which appear only once. As to this clone: Its antigen is unknown. The sample holds other DNA sequences that translate to the same CDR3.

Study results and limitations: Though the depth was large, rarefaction showed that sorted-subset sequencing was incomplete. A few donors showed sharing of around 5% of naive CD4 clonotypes.

Every contributor of samples was a Caucasian grown-up residing in Nashville, Tennessee. The material sequenced was naive CD4+ T cells sorted from blood. Subset denoted: CD45RA+ positively selected. V gene TRBV27 combines with J gene TRBJ2-1; the D is unclear. This clonotype was obtained from a man in his thirties or forties in good health. This chain's CDR3 is CASSFWSSYNEQFF. CDR3 DNA: TGTGCCAGCAGTTTCTGGAGCTCCTACAATGAGCAGTTCTTC.